The 29 T cell receptor beta chains given below trace back to one sample, sequenced in a study of cytomegalovirus exposure and HLA in healthy donors. Amplification used 60 Vbeta primers and 13 Jbeta primers. The repertoire was sequenced with immunoSEQ multiplex PCR; TCRdb's copy has only in-frame clones and lacks some. The sample includes fewer than 110,000 clones, 77% of them seen just once. The sequenced sample was PBMCs. These receptors were obtained from a male donor in good health and CMV-seronegative.

This clone has more than one count but fewer than ten. The J gene is TRBJ1-4, the V gene TRBV2; 7 bases agree with TRBD1. This CDR3 spans 15 amino acids. Germline CDR1 and CDR2: SNHLY and FYNNEI. V was pared by 6 bases and J by 3 bases, with 7 bases of the junction left unmatched. The CDR3, as DNA: TGTGCCAGCAGCCAGACAGGGAATTCTAATGAAAAACTGTTTTTT. Translated: CASSQTGNSNEKLFF.

The chain links TRBV5-1 to TRBJ1-1; D is undetermined. Trimming shortened V by 4 bases and J by 0 bases, and 16 bases separated the two germline ends. Looked up from germline, CDR1 is SGHRS and CDR2 is YFSETQ. The CDR3 has 16 amino acids. The CDR3 DNA follows: TGCGCCAGCAGCAGAGGGAGGGCGGAAATGAACACTGAAGCTTTCTTT. Its translation is CASSRGRAEMNTEAFF.

V usage is TRBV30 and J usage is TRBJ2-3, with 11 bases that match TRBD2. CDR1 is GTSNPN and CDR2 is SVGIG in the germline V gene (reference sequence). The V segment lost 7 bases and the J segment 1 base; nucleotides outside the gene matches: 13. This CDR3 has 17 residues. The CDR3 reads CASTSGGGFLGTDTQYF. CDR3 nucleotides: TGTGCCTCAACTAGCGGGGGAGGGTTCCTGGGCACAGATACGCAGTATTTT.

This clone has only one observation. The CDR3 reads CASSLWAGVYNEQFF. In DNA, the CDR3 is TGTGCCAGCAGTTTATGGGCGGGAGTCTACAATGAGCAGTTCTTC. This chain connects TRBV27 to TRBJ2-1; 7 nucleotides agree with TRBD2. CDR1 is MNHEY, CDR2 SMNVEV, per germline (reference sequence). V lost 1 base, J lost 3 bases, and 3 bases stayed unmatched. There are 15 residues in the CDR3.

This sequence joins TRBV7-2 and TRBJ2-2; TRBD2 might be the D (6 bases). V was clipped by 0 bases and J by 2 bases, with 10 bases between them. Per germline, CDR1 SGHTA and CDR2 FQGNSA. CDR3 length equals 16 residues. The CDR3 nucleotides read TGTGCCAGCAGCTTAGCTTCTAGCGCTAACACCGGGGAGCTGTTTTTT. Translation: CASSLASSANTGELFF.

V and J are TRBV7-6 and TRBJ2-5; 8 nucleotides align to TRBD2. Germline V CDR1 and CDR2: SGHVS, FNYEAQ. This CDR3 contains 15 residues. After removal of 8 bases from V and 5 bases from J, the junction contained 13 bases not matched to a gene. CDR3 bases: TGTGCCAGCGGGCTCTCGGGGGGGGCTTGGGAGACCCAGTACTTC. The encoded protein is CASGLSGGAWETQYF.

J is TRBJ2-3 and V is TRBV4-2; possibly TRBD2 for D (5 bases). The germline V and J ends were trimmed by 1 base and 3 bases, with 14 bases remaining between them. The CDR3 is made up of 16 amino acids. Germline-derived CDR1 and CDR2 are LGHNA and YNFKEQ. CDR3 region: CASSQAPGERTDTQYF. CDR3 DNA sequence: TGTGCCAGCAGCCAAGCACCCGGGGAGAGGACAGATACGCAGTATTTT.

The chain joins TRBV29-1 to TRBJ2-5, with D possibly TRBD2 on 6 matching bases. V dropped 6 bases and J dropped 0 bases, with 14 bases sitting between them. Germline V gene data show CDR1 as SQVTM and CDR2 as ANQGSEA. This CDR3 has 14 residues. CDR3 DNA: TGCAGCGTCCGCCACGGAGGGTACCAAGAGACCCAGTACTTC. It encodes CSVRHGGYQETQYF.

This chain joins TRBV30 and TRBJ2-3, with 7 bases fitting TRBD2. Germline V gene data show CDR1 as GTSNPN and CDR2 as SVGIG (reference sequence). The CDR3 loop spans 17 amino acids. V dropped 7 bases and J dropped 5; count of bases not matched to a gene: 21. CDR3 coding DNA: TGTGCCTTGAATTTGAAGGGGCTAGCGGTAGGACGAGATACGCAGTATTTT. It encodes CALNLKGLAVGRDTQYF. The full variable domain, rest sourced from reference TRBV30 and TRBJ2-3, is SQTIHQWPATLVQPVGSPLSLECTVEGTSNPNLYWYRQAAGRGLQLLFYSVGIGQISSEVPQNLSASRPQDRQFILSSKKLLLSDSGFYLCALNLKGLAVGRDTQYFGPGTRLTVL.

The rearrangement uses TRBV27 and TRBJ1-1; tentative D call: TRBD1 (6 bases). This CDR3 contains 14 residues. The germline V and J ends were trimmed by 6 bases and 6 bases, with 17 bases remaining between them. Germline CDR1 MNHEY, CDR2 SMNVEV (reference sequence). The CDR3 region has the DNA TGTGCCAGCAGAAAATCAGGGGTAGTCGCTGAAGCTTTCTTT. Its translation is CASRKSGVVAEAFF.

This chain joins TRBV4-1 and TRBJ2-2, with 13 nucleotides matching TRBD2. This CDR3 is built from 17 residues. The V and J ends lost 3 bases and 6 bases, in that order; junction bases with no gene match: 7. The germline CDR1 and CDR2 sequences are MGHRA and YSYEKL. The CDR3 sequence is CASSHGLAGVLAGELFF. For the CDR3, the DNA is TGCGCCAGCAGCCACGGACTAGCGGGAGTGCTCGCCGGGGAGCTGTTTTTT.

With regard to this clone: Other nucleotide sequences from this sample produce the same CDR3. The chain employs TRBV6-5 and TRBJ1-2; the D gene is possibly TRBD1 (5 bases). V was cut by 1 base and J by 9 bases, with 12 bases left in between. The germline gives CDR1 MNHEY, CDR2 SVGAGI. The CDR3 is made up of 13 amino acids. In nucleotides, the CDR3 is TGTGCCAGCAGTTACTTGGGGGGTGCTAGCTACACCTTC. Translated, it gives CASSYLGGASYTF.

This clone appeared a single time. The V call is TRBV14, the J call TRBJ2-7; 9 bases match TRBD1. Trimming took 7 bases from V and 2 from J; bases not matched to a gene: 9. Per germline, CDR1 SGHDN and CDR2 FVKESK. The CDR3 runs to 15 residues. The CDR3 protein is CASTETGTGTYEQYF. CDR3 DNA: TGTGCCAGCACCGAGACCGGGACAGGGACCTACGAGCAGTACTTC.

With regard to this clone: An end of the junction differs from the germline gene, which may be a read error. V is TRBV20-1 and J is TRBJ2-5; the match to TRBD1 covers 7 bases. Germline V gives CDR1 DFQATT, CDR2 SNEGSKA (reference sequence). The CDR3 extends over 11 amino acids. Here the CDR3 reads CSAPDLTGVNF. The CDR3 bases are TGCAGTGCTCCGGATTTAACAGGGGTCAACTTC.

V usage is TRBV19 and J usage is TRBJ1-5, with 8 bases aligning to TRBD1. Trimming took 8 bases from V and 7 from J; bases not matched to a gene: 7. The CDR3 covers 13 residues. Germline V gene sequence: CDR1 LNHDA, CDR2 SQIVND (reference sequence). CDR3 amino acids: CASRTGLVQPQHF. CDR3 DNA sequence: TGTGCCAGTCGGACAGGGCTCGTACAGCCCCAGCATTTT.

This clone was observed a few times. V usage is TRBV2 and J usage is TRBJ1-1; no reliable D call. Trimming removed 9 bases at V and 13 bases at J, with 15 bases between. This CDR3 region has 10 residues. The germline CDR1 and CDR2 sequences are SNHLY and FYNNEI. This CDR3 is CARRVSKVFF. The CDR3, as DNA: TGTGCCAGGCGGGTTTCCAAAGTTTTCTTT.

Only one count was recorded for this clone. The chain employs TRBV28 and TRBJ1-5; TRBD1 aligns across 9 bases. Germline values: CDR1 MDHEN, CDR2 SYDVKM. The V and J ends lost 4 bases and 4 bases, in that order; junction bases with no gene match: 5. The CDR3 extends over 15 amino acids. CDR3 coding DNA: TGTGCCAGCAGTTCGGGACAGGGCTTTAATCAGCCCCAGCATTTT. Translated: CASSSGQGFNQPQHF.

This clone was picked up one time. CDR3 nucleotide sequence: TGCGCCAGCAGCCCCGGGGAGACTACTAACTATGGCTACACCTTC. It is translated as CASSPGETTNYGYTF. This chain links TRBV5-1 with TRBJ1-2, with D hard to call. This CDR3 is built from 15 residues. The V gene lost 4 bases and the J gene lost 0 bases, with 13 bases spanning the gap. CDR1 and CDR2 (germline): SGHRS, YFSETQ.

V and J are TRBV15 and TRBJ2-7; the D gene is possibly TRBD1 (7 bases). Germline CDR1 and CDR2: LNHNV and YYDKDF (reference sequence). V was pared by 0 bases and J by 4 bases, with 13 bases between. This CDR3 has 15 residues. Written as DNA, the CDR3 is TGTGCCACCAGCAGAGACTGGCAGGGGGGATACGAGCAGTACTTC. It specifies CATSRDWQGGYEQYF.

The chain links TRBV6-5 to TRBJ2-7; TRBD2 matches 11 bases. V was clipped by 6 bases and J by 5 bases; unmatched bases: 9. The length of the CDR3 is 15 residues. Germline values: CDR1 MNHEY, CDR2 SVGAGI. CDR3 amino acids: CASRPTSGSSHEQYF. The CDR3 nucleotides are TGTGCCAGCAGGCCTACTAGCGGGAGTAGCCACGAGCAGTACTTC.

The rearrangement joins TRBV10-1 to TRBJ2-1; 9 bases agree with TRBD2. V was clipped by 4 bases and J by 1 base; unmatched bases: 5. The germline gives CDR1 WNHNN, CDR2 SYGVQD (reference sequence). The CDR3 consists of 16 residues. In DNA, the CDR3 is TGCGCCAGCAGTGGTCTAGCGGGAATTTCCTACAATGAGCAGTTCTTC. Translation: CASSGLAGISYNEQFF.

The V and J genes are TRBV6-5 and TRBJ1-2; D is undetermined. CDR3 length equals 12 residues. Germline V gives CDR1 MNHEY, CDR2 SVGAGI. V was cut by 7 bases and J by 10 bases, with 16 bases left in between. In DNA form, the CDR3 reads TGTGCCAGCACCGAAAATGTAAGAGACTACACCTTC. Amino acids: CASTENVRDYTF.

This clone has a single count. The rearrangement uses TRBV2 and TRBJ1-6; D is ambiguous. The ends were cut back, 2 bases at V and 5 bases at J, with 10 bases in the middle. There are 15 residues in the CDR3. Per the germline V gene, CDR1 is SNHLY and CDR2 is FYNNEI. CDR3 region: CASSESGLNNSPLHF. The CDR3 nucleotides are TGTGCCAGCAGTGAATCAGGCCTGAATAATTCACCCCTCCACTTT. The full variable domain, its missing parts supplied by reference TRBV2 and TRBJ1-6, is EPEVTQTPSHQVTQMGQEVILRCVPISNHLYFYWYRQILGQKVEFLVSFYNNEISEKSEIFDDQFSVERPDGSNFTLKIRSTKLEDSAMYFCASSESGLNNSPLHFGNGTRLTVT.

The chain is built from TRBV2 and TRBJ2-2, with 7 positions matching TRBD2. V trimming: 8 bases; J trimming: 4 bases; junction bases outside the gene matches: 10. Germline assignment: CDR1 SNHLY and CDR2 FYNNEI. CDR3 length: 15 amino acids. This CDR3 is CASRGVGRATGELFF. CDR3 sequence (DNA): TGTGCCAGCCGGGGGGTGGGCAGGGCCACCGGGGAGCTGTTTTTT. The whole variable domain, filled in from reference TRBV2 and TRBJ2-2, reads EPEVTQTPSHQVTQMGQEVILRCVPISNHLYFYWYRQILGQKVEFLVSFYNNEISEKSEIFDDQFSVERPDGSNFTLKIRSTKLEDSAMYFCASRGVGRATGELFFGEGSRLTVL.

V is TRBV30 and J is TRBJ2-5, with D possibly being TRBD1 (5 bases). Between the trimmed V and J ends, which lost 1 base and 1 base, there was a span of 7 bases. Germline CDR1 GTSNPN, CDR2 SVGIG (reference sequence). The CDR3 has 13 residues. CDR3 sequence reads: CAWSGRVQETQYF. DNA for the CDR3: TGTGCCTGGAGTGGCAGGGTCCAAGAGACCCAGTACTTC. The complete variable domain, with remaining parts taken from reference TRBV30 and TRBJ2-5, reads SQTIHQWPATLVQPVGSPLSLECTVEGTSNPNLYWYRQAAGRGLQLLFYSVGIGQISSEVPQNLSASRPQDRQFILSSKKLLLSDSGFYLCAWSGRVQETQYFGPGTRLLVL.

V gene TRBV5-1 combines with J gene TRBJ2-5; perhaps TRBD1 as D (5 bases). There are 14 residues in the CDR3. V gave up 1 base and J gave up 1 base, with 8 bases separating them. Germline CDR1 SGHRS, CDR2 YFSETQ. CDR3 nucleotide sequence: TGCGCCAGCAGCTTGAAACAGGCCCAAGAGACCCAGTACTTC. It translates to CASSLKQAQETQYF.

J is TRBJ1-1 and V is TRBV27, with D maybe TRBD1 (6 bases). Trimming shortened V by 6 bases and J by 5 bases, and 13 bases separated the two germline ends. CDR3 length: 13 residues. CDR1 and CDR2 from the germline V gene are MNHEY and SMNVEV (reference sequence). CDR3 in amino acids: CASRKGDATEAFF. For the CDR3, the DNA is TGTGCCAGCAGGAAGGGGGATGCGACTGAAGCTTTCTTT.

The V call is TRBV15, the J call TRBJ2-7, with unresolved D. CDR3 length equals 15 residues. Germline CDR1 and CDR2: LNHNV and YYDKDF (reference sequence). The V end lost 0 bases, the J end lost 0 bases, and 9 bases lay between the germline ends. In DNA, the CDR3 is TGTGCCACCAGCAGAGATCAGGTCAACTCCTACGAGCAGTACTTC. It specifies CATSRDQVNSYEQYF.

Concerning this clone itself: At one of its ends the junction is not consistent with the germline gene, which may arise from a read error. V is TRBV5-6 and J is TRBJ2-5, with D hard to call. There are 11 residues in the CDR3. Germline assignment: CDR1 SGHDT and CDR2 YYEEEE. The CDR3 loop is CASSRLEAQYF. In DNA form, the CDR3 reads TGTGCCAGCAGCCGATTAGAGGCCCAGTACTTC.